This TCR beta chain was obtained from a study of blood T cell repertoires in COVID-19. Study details: Sample material is recorded as cDNA or gDNA derived from T cells, B-cell-depleted T cells, or PBMCs.

The length of the CDR3 is 15 residues. Trimming removed 5 bases from V and 3 bases from J, with 14 bases in between. Germline lookup yields CDR1 SNHLY and CDR2 FYNNEI. TCRdb's table, derived via immunoSEQ multiplex PCR, lists solely in-frame clones and lacks some. The data hold some 8,100 clones, with more than 85% observed a single time. In its sample, this clone was seen a few times. The chain has TRBV2 and TRBJ1-5; D perhaps matches TRBD1 (5 bases). The TCR originated in a woman aged 45-65 years with active COVID-19. The specimen was peripheral blood. CDR3 amino acids: CASSLGGGANQPQHF. For the CDR3, the DNA is TGTGCCAGCAGTTTAGGAGGAGGGGCCAATCAGCCCCAGCATTTT.